Included here is one T cell receptor (beta chain) sequence, with context. What it binds is unknown. The table came from immunoSEQ multiplex PCR; TCRdb's copy has only in-frame clones and leaves some out. This repertoire shows tens of thousands of clones, roughly 84% found once; its top ten account for around a fifth. The V and J ends lost 1 base and 1 base respectively, with 15 bases between them. The length of the CDR3 is 17 residues. The V gene's germline CDR1 is MNHEY and CDR2 SMNVEV (reference sequence). The data derive from a study of identifying expanded T cells in peripheral blood. General study findings and limits: Clone count variance between roughly two-week samples rose with total template count.

No infections or other immune events were documented during collection. The chain is built from TRBV27 and TRBJ2-3, with a possible D match to TRBD1 (6 bases). The sequenced sample was blood. The sequence was collected from a person aged 18-70 years in good health. CDR3 amino acids: CASSLFPSGDRTDTQYF. The CDR3 DNA reads TGTGCCAGCAGTTTATTCCCTTCAGGGGACCGCACAGATACGCAGTATTTT.